This entry describes one T cell receptor beta chain. Its antigen is not known. These data belong to a study of cytomegalovirus exposure and HLA in healthy donors. The study's findings and limits: According to an earlier analysis, most TCR beta V segments yielded productive rearrangements about 87% or about 30% of the time.

Trimming removed 2 bases from V and 3 bases from J, with 10 bases in between. This CDR3 has 15 residues. In germline, CDR1 is KGHSH, CDR2 LQKENI. All the people who gave samples were healthy bone marrow donors. PCR was performed using 60 Vbeta and 13 Jbeta primers. The protocol was immunoSEQ multiplex PCR, while the TCRdb copy is restricted to in-frame clones and leaves out a portion. This sample's clone table lists over 200,000 clones. The TCR originated in a young woman in good health and CMV-seropositive. Sequenced: PBMCs. This chain connects TRBV18 to TRBJ1-4; D gene unclear. CDR3 protein: CASSPLGRANEKLFF. DNA of the CDR3: TGTGCCAGCTCACCATTGGGGAGGGCTAATGAAAAACTGTTTTTT.